The 27 T cell receptor beta chains listed next were all sequenced from one sample in a study of cytomegalovirus exposure and HLA in healthy donors. Both 60 Vbeta primers and 13 Jbeta primers went into the PCR. Method: immunoSEQ multiplex PCR; TCRdb's copy keeps in-frame clones and lacks some. This table has 150,000 to 200,000 clones, around three quarters appearing once. The specimen was PBMCs. The receptors stem from a woman in her 50s in good health and CMV-seronegative.

The sample holds a few counts of this clone. The gene calls are TRBV15 and TRBJ2-7; 9 nucleotides line up with TRBD1. Germline-derived CDR1 and CDR2 are LNHNV and YYDKDF (reference sequence). The trim removed 4 bases at V and 3 bases at J, leaving 7 bases unmatched. The CDR3 totals 15 residues. In nucleotides, the CDR3 is TGTGCCACCAGCAAAGAGGACAGGGGACACTACGAGCAGTACTTC. It encodes CATSKEDRGHYEQYF.

The chain carries TRBV15 and TRBJ2-7; a possible D gene is TRBD1 (5 bases). Trimming cost V 5 bases and J 0 bases, with 8 bases left between them. The CDR3 sequence is 13 residues long. CDR1 and CDR2 (germline): LNHNV, YYDKDF (reference sequence). The CDR3 region has the DNA TGTGCCACCAGCGTAGGGGTCTCCTACGAGCAGTACTTC. Translation: CATSVGVSYEQYF.

This clone was observed once. This chain joins TRBV7-2 and TRBJ1-1; possible D gene TRBD1, 6 bases. The CDR3 spans 17 residues. V dropped 5 bases and J dropped 4 bases, with 23 bases sitting between them. CDR1 SGHTA and CDR2 FQGNSA come from the germline V gene. The DNA of the CDR3 is TGTGCCAGCAGCCCCCAGACAGGTCATCAGATTCGCACTGAAGCTTTCTTT. Residues: CASSPQTGHQIRTEAFF.

The CDR3 nucleotides are TGTGCCAGCAGCGCCCGAATCCAGGGGGCGCAAGATACGCAGTATTTT. Its translation: CASSARIQGAQDTQYF. V usage is TRBV9 and J usage is TRBJ2-3; TRBD1 matches 8 bases. The CDR3 loop spans 16 amino acids. The ends lost 3 bases at V and 5 bases at J; junction bases unmatched: 11. Germline lookup yields CDR1 SGDLS and CDR2 YYNGEE.

V usage is TRBV4-3 and J usage is TRBJ1-4; the D is unclear. The V end lost 0 bases, the J end lost 7 bases, and 15 bases lay between the germline ends. CDR1 and CDR2 (germline): LGHNA, YSLEER. The CDR3 extends over 16 amino acids. The CDR3 reads CASSQDRTAGGEKLFF. The CDR3 DNA reads TGCGCCAGCAGCCAAGATCGAACAGCTGGAGGTGAAAAACTGTTTTTT.

This rearrangement joins TRBV18 to TRBJ2-3, with D perhaps TRBD2 (6 bases). Germline V gene sequence: CDR1 KGHSH, CDR2 LQKENI. Trimming pared 3 bases from V and 7 bases from J, leaving 17 bases between. CDR3 length: 15 amino acids. CDR3 loop: CASSPATSGLNTQYF. The CDR3 DNA is TGTGCCAGCTCACCGGCGACATCGGGACTTAATACGCAGTATTTT.

The chain carries TRBV2 and TRBJ2-3; D not certain. Per the germline V gene, CDR1 is SNHLY and CDR2 is FYNNEI. With 5 bases removed from V and 5 bases from J, the gap between germline ends came to 11 bases. The length of the CDR3 is 13 residues. DNA for the CDR3: TGTGCCAGCAGTTCCGTCCAGGAAGATACGCAGTATTTT. Amino acid sequence: CASSSVQEDTQYF.

The J gene is TRBJ2-1, the V gene TRBV6-5; 7 bases align to TRBD2. J gave up 4 bases and V 5 bases, and 8 bases lay outside the gene matches. CDR1 is MNHEY, CDR2 SVGAGI, per germline. There are 15 residues in the CDR3. The CDR3 nucleotides read TGTGCCAGCAGTCCCCCGGGAGGTGGTTACAATGAGCAGTTCTTC. As protein: CASSPPGGGYNEQFF.

The chain recombines TRBV7-9 with TRBJ2-6; D is perhaps TRBD2 (6 bases). The V gene lost 7 bases and the J gene lost 0 bases, with 13 bases spanning the gap. This CDR3 is built from 16 residues. Germline V CDR1 and CDR2: SEHNR, FQNEAQ (reference sequence). Here the CDR3 DNA reads TGTGCCAGCACCCCCCACGGGGGCTCTGGGGCCAACGTCCTGACTTTC. Translation gives CASTPHGGSGANVLTF.

The chain recombines TRBV6-5 with TRBJ2-5; D is perhaps TRBD1 (5 bases). Trimming removed 4 bases from V and 1 base from J, with 10 bases in between. The germline V gene has CDR1 MNHEY and CDR2 SVGAGI. The CDR3 loop spans 14 amino acids. CDR3 sequence: CASSSRTLQETQYF. CDR3 nucleotides: TGTGCCAGCAGTTCGAGGACACTCCAAGAGACCCAGTACTTC.

This clone was picked up one time. The rearrangement joins TRBV4-2 to TRBJ2-7; 14 bases map to TRBD2. This CDR3 has 16 residues. The junction had 7 bases not matched to a gene; V was cut back by 4 bases and J by 5 bases. Germline CDR1 is LGHNA and CDR2 is YNFKEQ. CDR3 amino acids: CASSPSGLAGGNEQYF. CDR3 in DNA: TGTGCCAGCAGCCCATCCGGACTAGCGGGAGGAAACGAGCAGTACTTC.

The rearrangement joins TRBV7-2 to TRBJ1-2; 10 nucleotides line up with TRBD1. This CDR3 has 14 amino acids. V gave up 4 bases and J gave up 8 bases; unmatched junction bases: 7. Per the germline V gene, CDR1 is SGHTA and CDR2 is FQGNSA. CDR3 sequence: CASSSGQGMRGYTF. The CDR3, as DNA: TGTGCCAGCAGCTCGGGACAGGGGATGAGGGGCTACACCTTC.

V usage is TRBV4-1 and J usage is TRBJ1-1, with D tentatively TRBD1 (5 bases). V lost 3 bases to trimming and J lost 4 bases, with 15 bases between them. Germline V gene data show CDR1 as MGHRA and CDR2 as YSYEKL. The length of the CDR3 is 15 residues. The CDR3 is CASSQVKVGGTEAFF. The CDR3 nucleotides are TGCGCCAGCAGCCAGGTTAAGGTGGGGGGCACTGAAGCTTTCTTT.

The chain employs TRBV7-2 and TRBJ2-2; TRBD2 matches at 10 bases. V gave up 5 bases and J gave up 7 bases; unmatched junction bases: 10. This CDR3 region has 16 residues. Per the germline V gene, CDR1 is SGHTA and CDR2 is FQGNSA. This CDR3 is CASSTRAGGQGGELFF. CDR3 bases: TGTGCCAGCAGCACTAGAGCGGGGGGGCAGGGCGGGGAGCTGTTTTTT. Full variable domain (remainder filled in from reference TRBV7-2 and TRBJ2-2): GAGVSQSPSNKVTEKGKDVELRCDPISGHTALYWYRQSLGQGLEFLIYFQGNSAPDKSGLPSDRFSAERTGGSVSTLTIQRTQQEDSAVYLCASSTRAGGQGGELFFGEGSRLTVL.

The chain joins TRBV7-9 to TRBJ2-3, with TRBD2 as a possible D gene (6 bases). Trimming took 10 bases from V and 3 from J, leaving 14 bases between them. Germline assignment: CDR1 SEHNR and CDR2 FQNEAQ (reference sequence). This CDR3 spans 13 amino acids. The CDR3 DNA sequence: TGTGCCACCATTCGGGGGAGTACAGATACGCAGTATTTT. This codes for CATIRGSTDTQYF. Filled out from reference TRBV7-9 and TRBJ2-3, the complete variable domain reads DTGVSQNPRHKITKRGQNVTFRCDPISEHNRLYWYRQTLGQGPEFLTYFQNEAQLEKSRLLSDRFSAERPKGSFSTLEIQRTEQGDSAMYLCATIRGSTDTQYFGPGTRLTVL.

The V and J genes are TRBV11-2 and TRBJ2-7, with TRBD2 identical over 7 bases. V shed 8 bases, J shed 6 bases, and the junction held 13 bases outside the gene matches. The CDR3 extends over 14 amino acids. Per germline, CDR1 SGHAT and CDR2 FQNNGV. The CDR3 loop reads CASRQDKGGIEQYF. In nucleotides, the CDR3 is TGTGCCAGCCGGCAGGACAAGGGAGGGATCGAGCAGTACTTC.

This sequence joins TRBV18 and TRBJ2-5, with TRBD2 identical over 8 bases. Trimming removed 4 bases from V and 5 bases from J; junction bases left unmatched: 12. Germline V gene lookup returns CDR1 KGHSH and CDR2 LQKENI. The CDR3 covers 16 residues. This CDR3 is CASSRSGGLDGETQYF. As DNA, the CDR3 is TGTGCCAGCTCACGGAGCGGGGGTCTCGATGGTGAGACCCAGTACTTC.

The chain recombines TRBV28 with TRBJ1-2, with a tentative D call TRBD1 (6 bases). Trimming took off 7 bases at V and 6 bases at J, with 12 bases between the two ends. The CDR3 spans 12 residues. Per germline, CDR1 MDHEN and CDR2 SYDVKM. In DNA, the CDR3 is TGTGCCAGCACCCCGGACAGTCATGGCTACACCTTC. Translation gives CASTPDSHGYTF.

This chain joins TRBV18 and TRBJ2-3, with 11 bases identical to TRBD2. V shed 5 bases, J shed 4 bases, and the junction held 8 bases outside the gene matches. Germline values: CDR1 KGHSH, CDR2 LQKENI. The CDR3 runs 16 residues. CDR3 amino acids: CASSTYSGRAADTQYF. Written as DNA, the CDR3 is TGTGCCAGCTCAACATATAGCGGGAGGGCCGCAGATACGCAGTATTTT. The full variable domain, in which reference TRBV18 and TRBJ2-3 provide the parts outside the CDR3, is NAGVMQNPRHLVRRRGQEARLRCSPMKGHSHVYWYRQLPEEGLKFMVYLQKENIIDESGMPKERFSAEFPKEGPSILRIQQVVRGDSAAYFCASSTYSGRAADTQYFGPGTRLTVL.

The chain couples TRBV7-2 to TRBJ2-7; TRBD2 matches 13 bases. The CDR3 is made up of 14 amino acids. Trimming removed 6 bases from V and 4 bases from J; junction bases left unmatched: 3. The V gene's germline CDR1 is SGHTA and CDR2 FQGNSA. CDR3 coding DNA: TGTGCCAGCAGACTAGCGGGGGGGCCTTACGAGCAGTACTTC. Encoded protein: CASRLAGGPYEQYF.

V gene TRBV7-2 combines with J gene TRBJ2-1, with a possible D match to TRBD2 (6 bases). Germline V lookup: CDR1 SGHTA, CDR2 FQGNSA. There are 17 residues in the CDR3. Trimming shortened V by 2 bases and J by 3 bases, and 17 bases separated the two germline ends. The CDR3 sequence is CASSLREASLNYNEQFF. The CDR3 DNA reads as TGTGCCAGCAGCTTAAGGGAGGCGTCCCTTAACTACAATGAGCAGTTCTTC.

The chain is built from TRBV14 and TRBJ2-4; 9 bases fit TRBD1. V was pared by 4 bases and J by 8 bases, with 12 bases of the junction left unmatched. This CDR3 comprises 16 residues. Germline CDR1 SGHDN, CDR2 FVKESK. As DNA, the CDR3 is TGTGCCAGCAGCCGAGAGGACAGGGGCTTTGTGGACATTCAGTACTTC. Translation: CASSREDRGFVDIQYF.

V and J are TRBV27 and TRBJ2-2, with 11 nucleotides matching TRBD2. Germline loops: CDR1 MNHEY, CDR2 SMNVEV (reference sequence). With 5 bases clipped from V and 7 bases from J, the junction kept 18 bases outside the gene matches. The CDR3 spans 19 residues. The CDR3 reads CASSPRFTPSGGLIGELFF. CDR3 coding DNA: TGTGCCAGCAGTCCGCGTTTCACCCCTAGCGGGGGGTTAATCGGGGAGCTGTTTTTT.

The rearrangement joins TRBV14 to TRBJ2-3; the match to TRBD2 covers 7 bases. The CDR3 runs 16 residues. Germline lookup yields CDR1 SGHDN and CDR2 FVKESK. J gave up 6 bases and V 3 bases, and 12 bases lay outside the gene matches. The CDR3 spells CASSQGSGVALDTQYF. As DNA, the CDR3 is TGTGCCAGCAGCCAGGGGAGCGGGGTTGCCCTGGATACGCAGTATTTT.

The chain recombines TRBV28 with TRBJ2-5; TRBD1 aligns across 8 bases. Per the germline V gene, CDR1 is MDHEN and CDR2 is SYDVKM. The CDR3 loop spans 15 amino acids. V lost 4 bases and J lost 3; bases outside the gene matches: 7. The CDR3 spells CASSSGQGREETQYF. CDR3 bases: TGTGCCAGCAGTTCCGGACAGGGCAGGGAAGAGACCCAGTACTTC.

The chain couples TRBV5-1 to TRBJ1-3, with 11 bases fitting TRBD1. The germline V gene encodes CDR1 SGHRS and CDR2 YFSETQ. This CDR3 is 18 amino acids long. Trimming removed 1 base from V and 1 base from J; junction bases left unmatched: 7. The chain's CDR3 is CASSLTGQGASSGNTIYF. The CDR3 nucleotides are TGCGCCAGCAGCTTGACTGGACAGGGGGCGTCGTCTGGAAACACCATATATTTT.

The chain carries TRBV2 and TRBJ2-5, with 12 bases aligning to TRBD2. The J call may be faulty, since TRBJ2-7 better matches the DNA end. Per the germline V gene, CDR1 is SNHLY and CDR2 is FYNNEI. The CDR3 is 14 residues long. DNA for the CDR3: TGTGCCAGCAGGGAGACTAGCGGGAGCTACGAGCAGTACTTC. Amino acids: CASRETSGSYEQYF.